This passage covers 5 T cell receptor beta chains from one sample sequenced in a study of Tregs in tolerant kidney transplant recipients. Mixed chimerism was transient after nonmyeloablative marrow transplants from related graft donors. Assay used: immunoSEQ multiplex PCR; TCRdb lists only in-frame clones, some missing. This sample has around 50,000 clones, with about 91% found just once. Here the sequenced sample was CD8+ T cells from blood (PBMCs), taken 24 months after the transplant. The receptors here all came from a human patient who received a combined kidney and bone marrow transplant. The graft donor may have contributed some T cells.

The table lists this clone with a count of one. This chain joins TRBV6-5 and TRBJ2-4; maybe TRBD2 (5 bases). The V end was cut by 8 bases, the J end by 3 bases, with 17 bases between. The CDR3 contains 15 residues. Germline V lookup: CDR1 MNHEY, CDR2 SVGAGI. The CDR3, as DNA: TGTGCCAGCGAAGAAACTAGGAAGGGCAAAAACATTCAGTACTTC. Protein product: CASEETRKGKNIQYF.

The chain carries TRBV2 and TRBJ2-5; 8 bases map to TRBD2. The length of the CDR3 is 16 residues. Germline V lookup: CDR1 SNHLY, CDR2 FYNNEI. Germline trimming cut 2 bases from V and 0 bases from J; bases unmatched to any gene: 5. CDR3: CASSEPTSVDQETQYF. The DNA for the CDR3 is TGTGCCAGCAGTGAACCGACTAGCGTGGACCAAGAGACCCAGTACTTC.

The chain combines TRBV5-6 with TRBJ2-7; possibly TRBD2 for D (7 bases). The CDR3 extends over 14 amino acids. V lost 2 bases and J 5 bases, leaving 14 bases between the germline ends. Germline CDR1 SGHDT, CDR2 YYEEEE. The CDR3 is CASSLGAGANEQYF. The CDR3, as DNA: TGTGCCAGCAGCTTAGGGGCGGGGGCCAACGAGCAGTACTTC. Variable domain in full (rest from reference TRBV5-6 and TRBJ2-7): DAGVTQSPTHLIKTRGQQVTLRCSPKSGHDTVSWYQQALGQGPQFIFQYYEEEERQRGNFPDRFSGHQFPNYSSELNVNALLLGDSALYLCASSLGAGANEQYFGPGTRLTVT.

In its sample, this clone was seen once. CDR3 in amino acids: CASSLAGTGGYNEQFF. The DNA for the CDR3 is TGTGCCAGCAGCCTAGCCGGGACAGGGGGCTACAATGAGCAGTTCTTC. This rearrangement joins TRBV14 to TRBJ2-1, with TRBD1 identical over 11 bases. Germline V gene lookup returns CDR1 SGHDN and CDR2 FVKESK. Losses at the gene ends were 4 bases for V and 3 bases for J; bases not matched to a gene: 5. This CDR3 spans 16 amino acids.

The chain employs TRBV7-9 and TRBJ2-6; D possibly corresponds to TRBD1 (6 bases). CDR1 is SEHNR and CDR2 is FQNEAQ in the germline V gene (reference sequence). The V gene lost 5 bases and the J gene lost 4 bases, with 12 bases spanning the gap. The CDR3 totals 15 residues. CDR3 region: CASSPTGAGANVLTF. The DNA of the CDR3 is TGTGCCAGCAGCCCGACAGGTGCCGGGGCCAACGTCCTGACTTTC.